One sample yielded the 29 T cell receptor beta chains listed below, sequenced in a study of control samples from healthy donors and cancer patients. Profiling relied on immunoSEQ multiplex PCR, and the TCRdb table lists in-frame clones only, not all of them. The sample contains around 180,000 clones, 75% to 95% of which appear only once. Specimen: blood. These receptors all come from a woman aged 40 to 49 in good health.

The J gene is TRBJ2-2, the V gene TRBV5-1; tentative D call: TRBD1 (6 bases). The V end lost 3 bases, the J end lost 4 bases, and 16 bases lay between the germline ends. From germline, CDR1 is SGHRS and CDR2 YFSETQ. The CDR3 contains 16 residues. The CDR3 bases are TGCGCCAGCAGCTGGGGACACATACAAAGCACCGGGGAGCTGTTTTTT. Translation: CASSWGHIQSTGELFF. Looking up the rest from reference TRBV5-1 and TRBJ2-2 gives the full variable domain: KAGVTQTPRYLIKTRGQQVTLSCSPISGHRSVSWYQQTPGQGLQFLFEYFSETQRNKGNFPGRFSGRQFSNSRSEMNVSTLELGDSALYLCASSWGHIQSTGELFFGEGSRLTVL.

This clone has only one observation. The rearrangement links TRBV14 to TRBJ1-6, with D possibly matching TRBD1 (6 bases). Trimming stripped 1 base from V and 5 bases from J, with 9 bases between. Germline loops: CDR1 SGHDN, CDR2 FVKESK. CDR3 size: 15 residues. In DNA, the CDR3 is TGTGCCAGCAGCCAAGGCGGGACAAATAATTCACCCCTCCACTTT. Protein: CASSQGGTNNSPLHF.

This clone showed up just a few times. The rearrangement joins TRBV14 to TRBJ2-2; tentatively, D is TRBD2 (6 bases). V lost 4 bases and J 1 base, leaving 13 bases between the germline ends. Germline values: CDR1 SGHDN, CDR2 FVKESK. The CDR3 runs 16 residues. The chain's CDR3 is CASSRQGGWNTGELFF. CDR3 DNA sequence: TGTGCCAGCAGCCGGCAGGGAGGTTGGAACACCGGGGAGCTGTTTTTT.

CDR3 amino acids: CASSTGTVNTIYF. The DNA of the CDR3 is TGTGCCAGCAGTACCGGGACAGTAAACACCATATATTTT. This rearrangement joins TRBV6-5 to TRBJ1-3, with 7 bases aligning to TRBD1. Trimming removed 5 bases from V and 6 bases from J; junction bases left unmatched: 4. CDR3 size: 13 residues. Germline CDR1 reads MNHEY; CDR2 reads SVGAGI.

The V and J genes are TRBV6-6 and TRBJ2-3; a possible D gene is TRBD2 (7 bases). Trimming took 6 bases from V and 6 from J, leaving 13 bases between them. This CDR3 region has 13 residues. The germline V gene has CDR1 MNHNY and CDR2 SVGAGI (reference sequence). The CDR3 loop reads CASSPRGGDTQYF. The CDR3, as DNA: TGTGCCAGCAGCCCAAGGGGGGGGGATACGCAGTATTTT.

This CDR3 reads CASSYSEGRTEAFF. The CDR3 coding sequence is TGTGCCAGCAGTTACTCCGAGGGGAGGACTGAAGCTTTCTTT. This chain joins TRBV6-5 and TRBJ1-1, with D maybe TRBD1 (5 bases). Trimming removed 0 bases from V and 5 bases from J, with 10 bases in between. CDR3 length: 14 amino acids. Germline V CDR1 and CDR2: MNHEY, SVGAGI.

The J gene is TRBJ1-2, the V gene TRBV18; tentatively, D is TRBD1 (5 bases). Germline assignment: CDR1 KGHSH and CDR2 LQKENI. The V end was cut by 0 bases, the J end by 4 bases, with 12 bases between. CDR3 length: 15 amino acids. The CDR3 coding sequence is TGTGCCAGCTCACCACCGTCTTCCGGGGGCTATGGCTACACCTTC. Its protein product is CASSPPSSGGYGYTF.

The chain carries TRBV3-1 (or the pseudogene TRBV3-2) and TRBJ2-7; unclear D gene. This CDR3 has 14 residues. Germline V gene lookup returns CDR1 LGHDT and CDR2 YNNKEL (reference sequence). V was pared by 5 bases and J by 0 bases, with 11 bases between. The CDR3 here is CASSFLASSYEQYF. In DNA, the CDR3 is TGTGCCAGCAGCTTCCTGGCCAGCTCCTACGAGCAGTACTTC.

This clone showed up just once. The J gene is TRBJ2-1, the V gene TRBV10-2; TRBD1 matches 8 bases. V dropped 7 bases and J dropped 2; count of bases not matched to a gene: 7. The germline CDR1 and CDR2 sequences are WSHSY and SAAADI. The CDR3 totals 15 residues. The CDR3 region is CASILGQGTYNEQFF. The CDR3 bases are TGCGCCAGCATCCTTGGACAGGGAACCTACAATGAGCAGTTCTTC.

The rearrangement joins TRBV2 to TRBJ1-5; D might be TRBD1 (5 bases). Germline assignment: CDR1 SNHLY and CDR2 FYNNEI. V was trimmed by 8 bases and J by 0 bases, leaving 8 bases between them. The CDR3 sequence is 13 residues long. The CDR3 DNA is TGTGCCAGCGGGGGGGATAGCAATCAGCCCCAGCATTTT. Residues: CASGGDSNQPQHF. Full variable domain (outside the CDR3, taken from reference TRBV2 and TRBJ1-5): EPEVTQTPSHQVTQMGQEVILRCVPISNHLYFYWYRQILGQKVEFLVSFYNNEISEKSEIFDDQFSVERPDGSNFTLKIRSTKLEDSAMYFCASGGDSNQPQHFGDGTRLSIL.

The rearrangement joins TRBV5-1 to TRBJ2-3, with D perhaps TRBD2 (5 bases). The CDR3 covers 15 residues. Trimming left V 5 bases short and J 4 bases short, with 17 bases between. CDR1 is SGHRS and CDR2 is YFSETQ in the germline V gene. The chain's CDR3 is CASRKNGVGADTQYF. CDR3 nucleotide sequence: TGCGCCAGCAGAAAGAACGGGGTGGGAGCAGATACGCAGTATTTT.

This rearrangement joins TRBV7-6 to TRBJ1-3; possible D gene TRBD1, 5 bases. The CDR3 covers 16 residues. Germline assignment: CDR1 SGHVS and CDR2 FNYEAQ. The germline V and J ends were trimmed by 6 bases and 2 bases, with 17 bases remaining between them. The CDR3 sequence is CASSLQPGRTGNTIYF. The CDR3 bases are TGTGCCAGCAGTTTACAACCGGGACGGACTGGAAACACCATATATTTT.

V usage is TRBV6-5 and J usage is TRBJ1-2; D perhaps matches TRBD1 (6 bases). Trimming left V 6 bases short and J 2 bases short, with 13 bases between. Germline CDR1 MNHEY, CDR2 SVGAGI. There are 14 residues in the CDR3. CDR3 in DNA: TGTGCCAGCAGGGCTAAGGGGGAGAACTATGGCTACACCTTC. Its translation is CASRAKGENYGYTF.

The CDR3: CASSLESRVEGSREAFF. Written as DNA, the CDR3 is TGCGCCAGCAGCTTGGAGAGCAGGGTAGAGGGGTCTAGGGAAGCTTTCTTT. The chain couples TRBV5-1 to TRBJ1-1, with D possibly matching TRBD1 (5 bases). V was cut by 0 bases and J by 8 bases, with 23 bases left in between. This CDR3 contains 17 residues. CDR1 is SGHRS and CDR2 is YFSETQ in the germline V gene.

V usage is TRBV5-6 and J usage is TRBJ2-1; D is possibly TRBD1 or TRBD2 (5 bases each). The ends were cut back, 4 bases at V and 0 bases at J, with 17 bases in the middle. Germline V CDR1 and CDR2: SGHDT, YYEEEE. The CDR3 has 17 amino acids. The CDR3 loop reads CASSGSPRDGSYNEQFF. The CDR3 DNA sequence: TGTGCCAGCAGCGGAAGCCCCAGGGACGGCTCCTACAATGAGCAGTTCTTC.

The genes are TRBV7-3 and TRBJ2-2; D uncertain. The CDR3 contains 14 residues. V was trimmed by 4 bases and J by 7 bases, leaving 13 bases between them. Germline V gene data show CDR1 as SGHTA and CDR2 as FQGTGA. CDR3 amino acids: CASSSIGLGGELFF. The CDR3 bases are TGTGCCAGCAGCTCCATTGGTCTCGGCGGGGAGCTGTTTTTT. The whole variable domain, remainder taken from reference TRBV7-3 and TRBJ2-2, is GAGVSQTPSNKVTEKGKYVELRCDPISGHTALYWYRQSLGQGPEFLIYFQGTGAADDSGLPNDRFFAVRPEGSVSTLKIQRTERGDSAVYLCASSSIGLGGELFFGEGSRLTVL.

This clone has just a few counts. The chain is built from TRBV2 and TRBJ1-3; D not resolved. The germline V and J ends were trimmed by 2 bases and 0 bases, with 11 bases remaining between them. This CDR3 is built from 16 residues. Germline V gives CDR1 SNHLY, CDR2 FYNNEI. The CDR3 is CASSESHVTSGNTIYF. DNA of the CDR3: TGTGCCAGCAGTGAAAGTCACGTTACCTCTGGAAACACCATATATTTT.

About this clone: An end of the junction does not agree with germline; a read error may underlie this. The V gene is TRBV6-1, the J gene TRBJ2-1; 12 nucleotides line up with TRBD2. CDR1 and CDR2 from the germline V gene are MNHNS and SASEGT. CDR3 length equals 16 residues. This chain's CDR3 is CASREGGLAGYNEQFF. CDR3 bases: TGTGCCAGCAGGGAAGGGGGACTAGCGGGTTACAATGAGCAGTTCTTC.

The chain is built from TRBV28 and TRBJ2-2; D is possibly TRBD2 (6 bases). The CDR3 is 18 residues long. Germline CDR1 is MDHEN and CDR2 is SYDVKM. Trimming cost V 3 bases and J 5 bases, with 22 bases left between them. The CDR3 sequence is CASSFLVWREEVTGELFF. The DNA of the CDR3 is TGTGCCAGCAGTTTTCTGGTGTGGAGGGAAGAAGTAACCGGGGAGCTGTTTTTT.

The genes are TRBV2 and TRBJ1-2; a possible D gene is TRBD1 (6 bases). Germline V lookup: CDR1 SNHLY, CDR2 FYNNEI. This CDR3 region has 14 residues. Between the trimmed V and J ends, which lost 3 bases and 0 bases, there was a span of 8 bases. CDR3 nucleotides: TGTGCCAGCAGTGAGGACAGTTCTAACTATGGCTACACCTTC. It translates to CASSEDSSNYGYTF.

The J gene is TRBJ1-5, the V gene TRBV4-1, with 8 positions matching TRBD1. The CDR3 extends over 15 amino acids. Germline V gene lookup returns CDR1 MGHRA and CDR2 YSYEKL. J lost 1 base, V lost 4 bases, and 3 bases had no gene match. CDR3 coding DNA: TGCGCCAGCAGCCCCCGGGACAGGAGCAATCAGCCCCAGCATTTT. Translation: CASSPRDRSNQPQHF.

This clone is a singleton in its sample. The rearrangement uses TRBV7-8 and TRBJ2-7, with 10 bases matching TRBD2. Germline V gene data show CDR1 as SGHVS and CDR2 as FQNEAQ. The CDR3 totals 16 residues. Unmatched junction bases numbered 10, after V lost 4 bases and J lost 4 bases. The CDR3 sequence: CASSSRAASGGYEQYF. Here the CDR3 DNA reads TGTGCCAGCAGCTCCCGCGCAGCTAGCGGGGGTTACGAGCAGTACTTC.

This sequence joins TRBV25-1 and TRBJ1-5; 7 bases fit TRBD1. With V trimmed by 4 bases and J by 4 bases, 7 bases remained unmatched. CDR1 is MGHDK, CDR2 SYGVNS, per germline. The CDR3 runs to 15 residues. CDR3 residues: CASSGGGSWNQPQHF. In DNA form, the CDR3 reads TGTGCCAGCAGTGGAGGGGGCTCTTGGAATCAGCCCCAGCATTTT.

The CDR3 spells CASSDLTGNGYTF. CDR3 in DNA: TGTGCCAGCAGTGATCTAACAGGGAATGGCTACACCTTC. The chain recombines TRBV6-1 with TRBJ1-2; possible D gene TRBD1, 6 bases. Germline lookup yields CDR1 MNHNS and CDR2 SASEGT. The V gene lost 3 bases and the J gene lost 6 bases, with 11 bases spanning the gap. The CDR3 covers 13 residues.

The genes are TRBV28 and TRBJ1-5; D gene uncertain. Germline values: CDR1 MDHEN, CDR2 SYDVKM. Trimming removed 3 bases from V and 4 bases from J, with 10 bases in between. This CDR3 comprises 14 residues. CDR3 loop: CASSFLEYNQPQHF. CDR3 sequence (DNA): TGTGCCAGCAGTTTTCTGGAATATAATCAGCCCCAGCATTTT.

Only a few counts were recorded for this clone. Other DNA sequences in the same sample also yield this CDR3. This chain uses TRBV5-1 with TRBJ2-7, with D hard to call. The V gene lost 0 bases and the J gene lost 1 base, with 5 bases spanning the gap. The CDR3 is 13 residues long. Germline lookup yields CDR1 SGHRS and CDR2 YFSETQ. The CDR3 coding sequence is TGCGCCAGCAGCTTGGACGGATCCTACGAGCAGTACTTC. It is translated as CASSLDGSYEQYF.

The chain combines TRBV6-5 with TRBJ1-5; D is ambiguous. CDR3 length: 13 amino acids. The V gene's germline CDR1 is MNHEY and CDR2 SVGAGI. Between the trimmed V and J ends, which lost 8 bases and 4 bases, there was a span of 12 bases. The CDR3 protein is CASGRQGNQPQHF. CDR3 DNA: TGTGCCAGCGGCCGGCAAGGGAATCAGCCCCAGCATTTT.

The chain couples TRBV27 to TRBJ1-2, with TRBD1 identical over 10 bases. V gave up 1 base and J gave up 2 bases; unmatched junction bases: 4. The CDR3 runs to 16 residues. Germline V lookup: CDR1 MNHEY, CDR2 SMNVEV (reference sequence). Here the CDR3 DNA reads TGTGCCAGCAGTTTATGGGGACAGGGGCCCAACTATGGCTACACCTTC. Translated: CASSLWGQGPNYGYTF.

V usage is TRBV6-5 and J usage is TRBJ1-5; tentatively, D is TRBD1 (5 bases). Germline V lookup: CDR1 MNHEY, CDR2 SVGAGI. This CDR3 is built from 13 residues. V was cut by 7 bases and J by 3 bases, with 10 bases left in between. CDR3 nucleotide sequence: TGTGCCAGCACCACCGGGACCAATCAGCCCCAGCATTTT. Translated: CASTTGTNQPQHF.